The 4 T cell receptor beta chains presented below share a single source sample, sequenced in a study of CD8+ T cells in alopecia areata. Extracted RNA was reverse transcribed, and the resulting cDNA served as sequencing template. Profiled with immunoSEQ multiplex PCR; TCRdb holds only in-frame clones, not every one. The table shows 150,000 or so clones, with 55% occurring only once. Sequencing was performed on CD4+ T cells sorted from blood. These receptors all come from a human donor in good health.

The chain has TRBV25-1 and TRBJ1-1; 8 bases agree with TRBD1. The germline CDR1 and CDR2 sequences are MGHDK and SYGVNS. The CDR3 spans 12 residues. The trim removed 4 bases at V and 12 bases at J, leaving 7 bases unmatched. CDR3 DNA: TGTGCCAGCAGTGGGGACAGGCGCGGTTCTTTCTTT. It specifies CASSGDRRGSFF. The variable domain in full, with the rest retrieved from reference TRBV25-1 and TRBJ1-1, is EADIYQTPRYLVIGTGKKITLECSQTMGHDKMYWYQQDPGMELHLIHYSYGVNSTEKGDLSSESTVSRIRTEHFPLTLESARPSHTSQYLCASSGDRRGSFFGQGTRLTVV.

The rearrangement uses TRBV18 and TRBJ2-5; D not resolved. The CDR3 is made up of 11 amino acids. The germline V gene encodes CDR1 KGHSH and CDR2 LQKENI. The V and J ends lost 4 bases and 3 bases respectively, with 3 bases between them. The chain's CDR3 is CASSLKETQYF. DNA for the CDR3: TGTGCCAGCTCACTGAAAGAGACCCAGTACTTC.

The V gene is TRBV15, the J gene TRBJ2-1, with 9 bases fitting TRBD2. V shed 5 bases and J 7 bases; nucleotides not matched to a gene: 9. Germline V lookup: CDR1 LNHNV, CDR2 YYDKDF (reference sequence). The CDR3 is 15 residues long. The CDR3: CATSLRLADGNEQFF. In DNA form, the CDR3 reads TGTGCCACCAGCTTACGACTAGCGGATGGGAATGAGCAGTTCTTC.

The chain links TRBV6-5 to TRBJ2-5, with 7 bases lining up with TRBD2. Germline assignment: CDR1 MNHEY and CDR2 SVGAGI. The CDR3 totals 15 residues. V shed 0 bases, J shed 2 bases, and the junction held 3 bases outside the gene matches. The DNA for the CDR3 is TGTGCCAGCAGTTACTCGTTCGGGGGGCAAGAGACCCAGTACTTC. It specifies CASSYSFGGQETQYF.